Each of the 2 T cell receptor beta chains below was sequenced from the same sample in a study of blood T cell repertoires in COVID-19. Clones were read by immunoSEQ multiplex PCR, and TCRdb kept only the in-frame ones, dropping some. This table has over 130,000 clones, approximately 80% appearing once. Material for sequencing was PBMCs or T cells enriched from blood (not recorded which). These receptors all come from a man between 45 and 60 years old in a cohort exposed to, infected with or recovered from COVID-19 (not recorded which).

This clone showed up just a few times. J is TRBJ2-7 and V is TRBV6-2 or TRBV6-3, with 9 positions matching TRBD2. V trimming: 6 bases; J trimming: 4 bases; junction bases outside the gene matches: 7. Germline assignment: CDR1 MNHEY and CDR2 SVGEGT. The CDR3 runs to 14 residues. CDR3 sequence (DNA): TGTGCCAGCAGCTATAGCGGGGGTTTGTACGAGCAGTACTTC. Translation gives CASSYSGGLYEQYF.

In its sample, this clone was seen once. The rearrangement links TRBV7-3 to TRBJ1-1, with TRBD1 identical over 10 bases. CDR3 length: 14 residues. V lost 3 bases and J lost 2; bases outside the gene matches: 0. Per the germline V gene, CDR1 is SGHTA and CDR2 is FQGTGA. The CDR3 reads CASSLTGGNTEAFF. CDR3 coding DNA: TGTGCCAGCAGCTTGACAGGGGGCAACACTGAAGCTTTCTTT.